This entry is about one T cell receptor (beta chain). With 0 bases removed from V and 0 bases from J, the gap between germline ends came to 9 bases. This CDR3 has 16 amino acids. Germline loops: CDR1 LGHNA, CDR2 YNFKEQ. These data belong to a study of beta chain features in type 1 diabetes. Reverse transcription of all isolated RNA meant that expressed TCRB transcripts were sequenced. Assay: immunoSEQ multiplex PCR; the TCRdb copy retains only in-frame clones and omits some. The sample gives around 300,000 clones, about 8% of which show up once; roughly 1% is in the top ten. The sample was central memory CD4+ T cells from blood. This chain joins TRBV4-2 and TRBJ1-5; D is uncertain. The source is a woman in her late teens or twenties in good health. CDR3 amino acids: CASSQEWSNSNQPQHF. The CDR3 DNA sequence: TGTGCCAGCAGCCAAGAGTGGAGCAATAGCAATCAGCCCCAGCATTTT.